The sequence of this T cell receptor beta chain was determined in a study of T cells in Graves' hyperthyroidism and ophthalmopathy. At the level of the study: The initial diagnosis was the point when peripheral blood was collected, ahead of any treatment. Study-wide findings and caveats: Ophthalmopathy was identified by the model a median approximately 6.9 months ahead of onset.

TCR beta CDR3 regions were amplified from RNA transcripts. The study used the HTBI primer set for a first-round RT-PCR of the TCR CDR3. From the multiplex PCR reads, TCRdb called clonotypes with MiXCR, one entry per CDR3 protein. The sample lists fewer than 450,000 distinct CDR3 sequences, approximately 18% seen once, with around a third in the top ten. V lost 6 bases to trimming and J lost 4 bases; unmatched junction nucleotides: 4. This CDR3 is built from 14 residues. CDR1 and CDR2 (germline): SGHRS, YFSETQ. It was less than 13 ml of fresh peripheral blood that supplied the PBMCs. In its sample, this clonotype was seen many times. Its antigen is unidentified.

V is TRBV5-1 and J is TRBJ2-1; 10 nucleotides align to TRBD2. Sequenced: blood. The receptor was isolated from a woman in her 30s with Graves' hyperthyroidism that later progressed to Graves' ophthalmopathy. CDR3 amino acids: CASIGAGGYNEQFF. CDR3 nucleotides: TGCGCCAGCATTGGAGCGGGGGGGTACAATGAGCAGTTCTTC.